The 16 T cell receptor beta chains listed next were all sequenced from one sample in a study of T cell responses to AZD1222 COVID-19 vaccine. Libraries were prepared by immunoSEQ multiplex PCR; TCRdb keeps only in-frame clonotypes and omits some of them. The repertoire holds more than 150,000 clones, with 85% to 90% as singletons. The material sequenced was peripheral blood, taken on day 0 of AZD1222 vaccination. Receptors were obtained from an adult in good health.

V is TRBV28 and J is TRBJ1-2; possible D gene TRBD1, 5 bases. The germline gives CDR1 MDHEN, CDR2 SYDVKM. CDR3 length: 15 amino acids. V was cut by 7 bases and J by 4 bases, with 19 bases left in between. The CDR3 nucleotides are TGTGCCAGCACCACTCCATCCCCTGACAGCTATGGCTACACCTTC. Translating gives CASTTPSPDSYGYTF.

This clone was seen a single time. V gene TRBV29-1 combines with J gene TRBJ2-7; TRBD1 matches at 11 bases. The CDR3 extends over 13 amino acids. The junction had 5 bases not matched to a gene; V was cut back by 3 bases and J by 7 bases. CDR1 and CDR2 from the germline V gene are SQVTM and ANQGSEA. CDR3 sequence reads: CSVEGQGVGEQYF. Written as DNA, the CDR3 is TGCAGCGTTGAGGGACAGGGGGTCGGTGAGCAGTACTTC.

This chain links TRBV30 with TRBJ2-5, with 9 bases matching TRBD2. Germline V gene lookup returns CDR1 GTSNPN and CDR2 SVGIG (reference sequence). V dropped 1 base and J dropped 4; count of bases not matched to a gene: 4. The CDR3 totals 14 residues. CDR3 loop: CAWSEGLAPETQYF. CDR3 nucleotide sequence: TGTGCCTGGAGTGAGGGACTAGCACCAGAGACCCAGTACTTC.

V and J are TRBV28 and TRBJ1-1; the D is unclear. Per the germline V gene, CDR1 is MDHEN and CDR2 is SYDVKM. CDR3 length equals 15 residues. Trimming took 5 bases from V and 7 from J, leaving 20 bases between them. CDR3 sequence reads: CASSVGSLGRIEAFF. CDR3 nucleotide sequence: TGTGCCAGCAGTGTAGGGTCCCTCGGGAGAATTGAAGCTTTCTTT.

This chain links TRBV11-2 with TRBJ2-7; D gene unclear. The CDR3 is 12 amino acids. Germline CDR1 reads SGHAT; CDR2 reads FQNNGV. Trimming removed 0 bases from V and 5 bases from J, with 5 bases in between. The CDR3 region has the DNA TGTGCCAGCAGCTTAGAGTCCAACGAGCAGTACTTC. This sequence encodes CASSLESNEQYF.

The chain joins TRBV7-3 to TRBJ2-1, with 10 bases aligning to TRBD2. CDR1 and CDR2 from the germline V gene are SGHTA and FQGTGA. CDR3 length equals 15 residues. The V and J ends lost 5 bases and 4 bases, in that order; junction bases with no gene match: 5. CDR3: CASSQGLAQYNEQFF. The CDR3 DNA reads TGTGCCAGCAGCCAGGGACTAGCGCAGTACAATGAGCAGTTCTTC. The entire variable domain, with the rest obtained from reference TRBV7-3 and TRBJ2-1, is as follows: GAGVSQTPSNKVTEKGKYVELRCDPISGHTALYWYRQSLGQGPEFLIYFQGTGAADDSGLPNDRFFAVRPEGSVSTLKIQRTERGDSAVYLCASSQGLAQYNEQFFGPGTRLTVL.

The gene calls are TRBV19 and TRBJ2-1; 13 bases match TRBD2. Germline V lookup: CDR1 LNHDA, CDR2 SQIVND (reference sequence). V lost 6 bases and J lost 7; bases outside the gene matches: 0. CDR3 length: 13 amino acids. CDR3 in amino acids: CASRGLAGNEQFF. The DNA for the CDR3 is TGTGCCAGTAGGGGACTAGCGGGGAATGAGCAGTTCTTC.

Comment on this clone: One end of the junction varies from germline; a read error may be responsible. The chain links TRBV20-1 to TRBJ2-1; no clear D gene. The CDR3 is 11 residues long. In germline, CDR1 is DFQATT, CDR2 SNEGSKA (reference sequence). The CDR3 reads CSARDFPLAVF. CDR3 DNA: TGCAGTGCTAGAGATTTCCCCCTGGCTGTCTTC.

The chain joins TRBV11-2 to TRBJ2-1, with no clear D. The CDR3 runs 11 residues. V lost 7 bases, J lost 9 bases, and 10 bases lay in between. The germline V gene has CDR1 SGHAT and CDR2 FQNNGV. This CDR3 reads CASTQRPEQFF. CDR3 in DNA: TGTGCCAGCACCCAAAGACCTGAGCAGTTCTTC.

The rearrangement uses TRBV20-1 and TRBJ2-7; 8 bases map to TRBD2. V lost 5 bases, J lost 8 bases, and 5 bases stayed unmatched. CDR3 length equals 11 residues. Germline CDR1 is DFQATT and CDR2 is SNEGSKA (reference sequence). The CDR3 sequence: CSAALAGQQYF. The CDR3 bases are TGCAGTGCTGCCCTAGCGGGCCAGCAGTACTTC.

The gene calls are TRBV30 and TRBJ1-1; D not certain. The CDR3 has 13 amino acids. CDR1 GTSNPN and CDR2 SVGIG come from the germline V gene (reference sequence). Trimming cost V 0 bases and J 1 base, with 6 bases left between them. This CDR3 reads CAWSVLGNTEAFF. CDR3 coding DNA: TGTGCCTGGAGTGTTCTAGGGAACACTGAAGCTTTCTTT.

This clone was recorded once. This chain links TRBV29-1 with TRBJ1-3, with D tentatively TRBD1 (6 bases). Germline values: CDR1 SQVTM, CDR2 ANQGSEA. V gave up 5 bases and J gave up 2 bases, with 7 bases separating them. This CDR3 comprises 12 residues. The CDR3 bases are TGCAGCGTTTCAGGGGCTGGAAACACCATATATTTT. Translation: CSVSGAGNTIYF.

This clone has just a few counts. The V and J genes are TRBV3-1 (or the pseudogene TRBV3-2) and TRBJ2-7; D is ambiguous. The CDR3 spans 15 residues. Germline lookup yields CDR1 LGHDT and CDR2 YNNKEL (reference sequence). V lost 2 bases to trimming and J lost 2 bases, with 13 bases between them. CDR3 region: CASSQTTLQAYEQYF. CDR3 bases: TGTGCCAGCAGCCAAACAACCCTACAAGCCTACGAGCAGTACTTC.

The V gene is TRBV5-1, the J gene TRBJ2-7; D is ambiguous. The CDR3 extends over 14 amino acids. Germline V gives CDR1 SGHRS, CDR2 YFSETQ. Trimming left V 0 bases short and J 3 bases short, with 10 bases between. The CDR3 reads CASSLEGRRYEQYF. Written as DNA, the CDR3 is TGCGCCAGCAGCTTGGAGGGCCGCCGCTACGAGCAGTACTTC.

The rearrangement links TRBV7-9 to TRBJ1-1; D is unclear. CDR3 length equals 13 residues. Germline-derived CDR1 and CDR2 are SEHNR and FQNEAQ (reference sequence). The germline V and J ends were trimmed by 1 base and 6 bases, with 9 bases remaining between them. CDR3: CASSLDGESEAFF. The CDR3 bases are TGTGCCAGCAGCTTAGATGGAGAGTCTGAAGCTTTCTTT.

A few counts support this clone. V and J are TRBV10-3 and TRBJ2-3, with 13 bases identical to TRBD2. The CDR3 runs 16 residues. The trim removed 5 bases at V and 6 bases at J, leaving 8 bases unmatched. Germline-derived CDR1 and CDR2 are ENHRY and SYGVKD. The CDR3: CAISFSLLAGGDTQYF. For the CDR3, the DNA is TGTGCCATCAGTTTCTCGCTACTAGCGGGAGGGGATACGCAGTATTTT.